These 20 T cell receptor beta chains share one sample of origin, sequenced in a study of shared clonotypes between healthy human individuals. This table comes from immunoSEQ multiplex PCR, and its TCRdb copy is limited to in-frame clones, with some not included. The data hold roughly 2.1 million clones, with roughly 91% observed a single time. Naive CD8 cells lacked CD45RO, underwent positive selection for CCR7 and left out terminally differentiated effector memory CD45RA+ cells. The specimen was naive CD8+ T cells from PBMCs. These receptors came from a man aged 18 to 30 in good health. Some clones in this sample may be carry-over from other donors' samples.

This chain links TRBV5-8 with TRBJ1-1, with 11 bases fitting TRBD1. J gave up 4 bases and V 6 bases, and 8 bases lay outside the gene matches. Germline loops: CDR1 SGHTS, CDR2 YDEGEE. This CDR3 spans 15 amino acids. CDR3 nucleotides: TGTGCCAGCATCGGATTCGGGACAGGGGGCACTGAAGCTTTCTTT. Translation: CASIGFGTGGTEAFF. The whole variable domain, remainder taken from reference TRBV5-8 and TRBJ1-1, is EAGVTQSPTHLIKTRGQQATLRCSPISGHTSVYWYQQALGLGLQFLLWYDEGEERNRGNFPPRFSGRQFPNYSSELNVNALELEDSALYLCASIGFGTGGTEAFFGQGTRLTVV.

In nucleotides, the CDR3 is TGTGCCAGCAGCCAGGGGACTAGCGGGCAAGAGACCCAGTACTTC. This gives the protein CASSQGTSGQETQYF. This chain joins TRBV7-9 and TRBJ2-5; 12 nucleotides align to TRBD2. Germline V gene sequence: CDR1 SEHNR, CDR2 FQNEAQ (reference sequence). The junction had 3 bases not matched to a gene; V was cut back by 5 bases and J by 2 bases. The CDR3 covers 15 residues.

This clone was counted once. This chain joins TRBV6-1 and TRBJ2-5; 9 bases fit TRBD2. This CDR3 has 13 residues. Germline CDR1 is MNHNS and CDR2 is SASEGT. Trimming took 11 bases from V and 3 from J; bases not matched to a gene: 7. The CDR3 DNA is TGTGCCGTAGCGGGAGATTATGAAGAGACCCAGTACTTC. It translates to CAVAGDYEETQYF.

The rearrangement links TRBV9 to TRBJ2-6; TRBD1 matches at 7 bases. The CDR3 runs 18 residues. J gave up 0 bases and V 3 bases, and 9 bases lay outside the gene matches. Per the germline V gene, CDR1 is SGDLS and CDR2 is YYNGEE. The CDR3 bases are TGTGCCAGCAGCGCTTCCATTGACAGGGTCTCTGGGGCCAACGTCCTGACTTTC. Amino acid sequence: CASSASIDRVSGANVLTF.

The chain uses TRBV7-9 and TRBJ1-2; D not certain. Germline-derived CDR1 and CDR2 are SEHNR and FQNEAQ (reference sequence). V was cut by 8 bases and J by 4 bases, with 8 bases left in between. The CDR3 is 11 residues long. This chain's CDR3 is CASLTVYGYTF. In DNA, the CDR3 is TGTGCCAGCTTGACGGTCTATGGCTACACCTTC.

CDR3 residues: CASSQGTSGDGDTQYF. CDR3 bases: TGCGCCAGCAGCCAGGGGACTAGCGGGGATGGAGATACGCAGTATTTT. The rearrangement uses TRBV4-3 and TRBJ2-3; 13 positions match TRBD2. Germline lookup yields CDR1 LGHNA and CDR2 YSLEER. The V and J ends lost 3 bases and 5 bases, in that order; junction bases with no gene match: 5. This CDR3 is built from 16 residues.

The rearrangement uses TRBV18 and TRBJ2-7, with D unclear. The V gene's germline CDR1 is KGHSH and CDR2 LQKENI. V lost 3 bases to trimming and J lost 0 bases, with 15 bases between them. The CDR3 sequence is 16 residues long. CDR3 bases: TGTGCCAGCTCACCGAGCCGGACCGAAAGCTCCTACGAGCAGTACTTC. Protein sequence: CASSPSRTESSYEQYF.

CDR3 amino acids: CASSPRDRVREQYF. DNA for the CDR3: TGTGCCAGCAGCCCTCGGGACAGGGTACGGGAGCAGTACTTC. This chain uses TRBV9 with TRBJ2-7; 9 bases fit TRBD1. Germline loops: CDR1 SGDLS, CDR2 YYNGEE. V lost 4 bases and J lost 7; bases outside the gene matches: 9. This CDR3 is 14 amino acids long.

The chain links TRBV28 to TRBJ2-4; D not resolved. The CDR3 extends over 17 amino acids. Germline V gives CDR1 MDHEN, CDR2 SYDVKM. V was clipped by 4 bases and J by 1 base, with 17 bases between them. The CDR3 protein is CASSSLGGWVAKNIQYF. CDR3 coding DNA: TGTGCCAGCAGTTCCCTCGGCGGTTGGGTGGCCAAAAACATTCAGTACTTC.

The chain is built from TRBV28 and TRBJ1-2; D is uncertain. The germline V and J ends were trimmed by 6 bases and 4 bases, with 24 bases remaining between them. The germline V gene has CDR1 MDHEN and CDR2 SYDVKM. This CDR3 has 17 residues. CDR3 amino acids: CASSLHGRYLESYGYTF. CDR3 nucleotides: TGTGCCAGCAGCCTTCATGGACGGTATTTGGAGAGCTATGGCTACACCTTC.

The chain recombines TRBV7-9 with TRBJ2-1; TRBD2 agrees at 11 bases. V lost 4 bases and J lost 5; bases outside the gene matches: 4. The CDR3 consists of 15 residues. Germline V gene sequence: CDR1 SEHNR, CDR2 FQNEAQ (reference sequence). The CDR3 sequence is CASSSLAGVHNEQFF. The CDR3 bases are TGTGCCAGCAGCTCACTAGCGGGAGTCCACAATGAGCAGTTCTTC.

This chain connects TRBV4-3 to TRBJ2-1; D unclear. Germline values: CDR1 LGHNA, CDR2 YSLEER. There are 14 residues in the CDR3. The V end was cut by 1 base, the J end by 7 bases, with 11 bases between. For the CDR3, the DNA is TGCGCCAGCAGCCAAGGGAGTGGTTGGAATGAGCAGTTCTTC. Its translation: CASSQGSGWNEQFF.

V and J are TRBV7-8 and TRBJ2-7, with TRBD1 identical over 10 bases. The CDR3 is made up of 16 amino acids. The trim removed 0 bases at V and 6 bases at J, leaving 8 bases unmatched. From germline, CDR1 is SGHVS and CDR2 FQNEAQ. The CDR3 region is CASSLAAGTGVGEQYF. The CDR3 nucleotides are TGTGCCAGCAGCTTAGCCGCCGGGACAGGGGTCGGCGAGCAGTACTTC.

This clone occurred once. The chain recombines TRBV9 with TRBJ2-7, with D unclear. Germline-derived CDR1 and CDR2 are SGDLS and YYNGEE. The CDR3 runs 11 residues. Trimming left V 4 bases short and J 8 bases short, with 10 bases between. The CDR3 reads CASSSDNKQYF. As DNA, the CDR3 is TGTGCCAGCAGCTCCGACAACAAGCAGTACTTC.

With regard to this clone: Other DNA variants within this sample encode the same CDR3. This chain uses TRBV7-2 with TRBJ2-1; 12 bases are shared with TRBD2. The J segment lost 4 bases and the V segment lost 5 bases, leaving 6 bases of the junction unmatched. The CDR3 consists of 16 residues. From germline, CDR1 is SGHTA and CDR2 FQGNSA. CDR3 residues: CASSLTGTSGYNEQFF. CDR3 bases: TGTGCCAGCAGCCTGACCGGGACTAGCGGGTACAATGAGCAGTTCTTC.

The gene calls are TRBV27 and TRBJ2-3; D gene unclear. Trimming took off 0 bases at V and 2 bases at J, with 6 bases between the two ends. The V gene's germline CDR1 is MNHEY and CDR2 SMNVEV (reference sequence). This CDR3 comprises 14 residues. DNA for the CDR3: TGTGCCAGCAGTTTATCCAGGACCACAGATACGCAGTATTTT. Protein: CASSLSRTTDTQYF.

The chain couples TRBV27 to TRBJ2-6; possible D gene TRBD1, 6 bases. The CDR3 runs to 17 residues. CDR1 MNHEY and CDR2 SMNVEV come from the germline V gene (reference sequence). V lost 9 bases and J 0 bases, leaving 18 bases between the germline ends. This CDR3 is CASRKHDRPSGANVLTF. The CDR3 bases are TGTGCCAGTCGGAAACACGACAGGCCCTCTGGGGCCAACGTCCTGACTTTC.

This clone occurred once. This chain uses TRBV29-1 with TRBJ1-2; D is unresolved. Per germline, CDR1 SQVTM and CDR2 ANQGSEA. The CDR3 spans 12 residues. The CDR3 DNA sequence: TGCACGTCCATGGGAGATAACTATGGCTACACCTTC. It codes for CTSMGDNYGYTF.

This chain links TRBV9 with TRBJ2-3; 9 nucleotides match TRBD1. V dropped 4 bases and J dropped 3; count of bases not matched to a gene: 3. CDR1 is SGDLS and CDR2 is YYNGEE in the germline V gene. The CDR3 loop spans 14 amino acids. CDR3: CASSPGTGTDTQYF. The CDR3 nucleotides read TGTGCCAGCAGCCCAGGGACAGGGACAGATACGCAGTATTTT.

This chain uses TRBV28 with TRBJ1-4; 8 nucleotides line up with TRBD1. With 5 bases clipped from V and 8 bases from J, the junction kept 10 bases outside the gene matches. CDR3 length: 15 amino acids. CDR1 is MDHEN and CDR2 is SYDVKM in the germline V gene. CDR3 protein: CASSALGGDREKLFF. The CDR3 nucleotides read TGTGCCAGCAGTGCCCTAGGGGGGGACAGGGAAAAACTGTTTTTT.